The clone carrying this T cell receptor (beta chain) was counted only a few times. The source material, RNA transcripts, was used to amplify TCR beta CDR3 regions. In the first-round RT-PCR of the TCR CDR3, the HTBI primer set was used. TCRdb reanalysed the multiplex PCR reads using MiXCR and keeps one entry per CDR3 protein. Here the sample spans some 300,000 distinct CDR3 sequences, 13% being singletons. These data are taken from a study of T cells in Graves' hyperthyroidism and ophthalmopathy. CDR3 length equals 17 residues. V dropped 10 bases and J dropped 4; count of bases not matched to a gene: 14. Germline-derived CDR1 and CDR2 are MNHNS and SASEGT.

The chain recombines TRBV6-1 with TRBJ2-2; 11 positions agree with TRBD2. This TCR was sampled from a woman under 40 with Graves' hyperthyroidism that later progressed to Graves' ophthalmopathy. Specimen: blood. Here the CDR3 DNA reads TGTGCCACCGCCGGCTCTAGCGGGAGGACGGTCACCGGGGAGCTGTTTTTT. Protein product: CATAGSSGRTVTGELFF.